The 19 T cell receptor beta chains reported below all come from one sample, sequenced in a study of blood T cell repertoires in COVID-19. The method was immunoSEQ multiplex PCR; TCRdb's version includes in-frame clones alone and lacks a portion of them. Of approximately 220,000 clones listed, 83% were seen once; the top ten hold nearly 5%. The sequenced material came from PBMCs or T cells enriched from blood (not recorded which). These receptors were collected from a woman aged 50 to 60 who had been exposed to COVID-19.

The chain is built from TRBV19 and TRBJ1-1, with TRBD1 matching over 7 bases. V was pared by 6 bases and J by 1 base, with 11 bases of the junction left unmatched. CDR3 length: 16 amino acids. Germline V gene data show CDR1 as LNHDA and CDR2 as SQIVND (reference sequence). Here the CDR3 DNA reads TGTGCCAGTAGACCAGACAGGGCATGGGAGAACACTGAAGCTTTCTTT. The encoded protein is CASRPDRAWENTEAFF.

The chain employs TRBV5-4 and TRBJ2-3, with 8 bases lining up with TRBD1. CDR3 size: 14 residues. V lost 2 bases to trimming and J lost 5 bases; unmatched junction nucleotides: 4. The germline V gene has CDR1 SGHNT and CDR2 YYREEE (reference sequence). The CDR3 DNA sequence: TGTGCCAGCAGCTTTGGACAGGGTAAAGATACGCAGTATTTT. Its protein product is CASSFGQGKDTQYF.

This chain uses TRBV5-1 with TRBJ2-1; the match to TRBD1 covers 10 bases. The CDR3 is 16 amino acids. Trimming took 1 base from V and 5 from J; bases not matched to a gene: 6. Germline V lookup: CDR1 SGHRS, CDR2 YFSETQ. The CDR3 bases are TGCGCCAGCAGCTTGACTTCGGGGACAGGGGACAATGAGCAGTTCTTC. This translates into CASSLTSGTGDNEQFF.

The chain has TRBV10-1 and TRBJ1-1; possible D gene TRBD1, 6 bases. The germline CDR1 and CDR2 sequences are WNHNN and SYGVQD (reference sequence). V shed 4 bases and J shed 4 bases, with 10 bases lying between them. CDR3 size: 13 residues. CDR3 region: CASSGDTSTEAFF. The CDR3, as DNA: TGCGCCAGCAGTGGGGACACCTCCACTGAAGCTTTCTTT.

This rearrangement joins TRBV6-2 or TRBV6-3 to TRBJ1-5, with 7 bases aligning to TRBD1. V lost 0 bases to trimming and J lost 6 bases; unmatched junction nucleotides: 11. CDR1 MNHEY and CDR2 SVGEGT come from the germline V gene. The CDR3 runs 17 residues. CDR3 sequence: CASSYSRTGVLGQPQHF. CDR3 in DNA: TGTGCCAGCAGTTACTCGCGAACAGGGGTATTGGGTCAGCCCCAGCATTTT.

About this clone: At one of its ends the junction is not consistent with the germline gene, which may arise from a read error. The CDR3 DNA reads TGCGCCACCAGCACTAAAACAGGGGGGGCCTACGAGCAGTACTTC. Protein product: CATSTKTGGAYEQYF. V gene TRBV5-1 combines with J gene TRBJ2-7; tentative D call: TRBD1 (8 bases). Germline-derived CDR1 and CDR2 are SGHRS and YFSETQ. This CDR3 contains 15 residues.

This clone was seen just once. The rearrangement joins TRBV20-1 to TRBJ2-1; possibly TRBD2 for D (5 bases). The CDR3 extends over 11 amino acids. The germline CDR1 and CDR2 sequences are DFQATT and SNEGSKA (reference sequence). Trimming cost V 4 bases and J 6 bases, with 7 bases left between them. The CDR3 here is CSAMRVNEQFF. CDR3 bases: TGCAGTGCTATGCGGGTCAATGAGCAGTTCTTC.

V is TRBV4-3 and J is TRBJ2-3; the match to TRBD2 covers 8 bases. The CDR3 spans 16 residues. V trimming: 4 bases; J trimming: 6 bases; junction bases outside the gene matches: 12. Germline CDR1 is LGHNA and CDR2 is YSLEER. The CDR3, as DNA: TGCGCCAGCAGCCCCCTCCCGCGGGGGGCGGGGGATACGCAGTATTTT. Amino acids: CASSPLPRGAGDTQYF.

About this clone: The same CDR3 can be traced to other DNA sequences in this sample. J is TRBJ1-1 and V is TRBV6-5; D gene unclear. Per the germline V gene, CDR1 is MNHEY and CDR2 is SVGAGI. Trimming shortened V by 0 bases and J by 4 bases, and 9 bases separated the two germline ends. The CDR3 has 14 amino acids. For the CDR3, the DNA is TGTGCCAGCAGTTACTCGCCGGAGGGCACTGAAGCTTTCTTT. Its translation: CASSYSPEGTEAFF.

The CDR3 DNA is TGCGCCAGCAGCCAAGATCCCCTCAGGGGCGTTTATGGCTACACCTTC. It is translated as CASSQDPLRGVYGYTF. The chain combines TRBV4-3 with TRBJ1-2, with D possibly matching TRBD1 (6 bases). V shed 0 bases and J shed 5 bases, with 16 bases lying between them. Germline CDR1 LGHNA, CDR2 YSLEER. This CDR3 is 16 amino acids long.

The chain couples TRBV4-3 to TRBJ2-7; 8 positions match TRBD1. Germline CDR1 reads LGHNA; CDR2 reads YSLEER. The CDR3 totals 13 residues. The V segment lost 1 base and the J segment 9 bases; nucleotides outside the gene matches: 5. CDR3 in DNA: TGCGCCAGCAGCCAAGCCCCCACAGGGGGGCAGTACTTC. Translating gives CASSQAPTGGQYF.

Comments on this clone: This CDR3 is also generated by other DNA sequences in the sample. This chain joins TRBV28 and TRBJ2-3; D is unresolved. This CDR3 spans 15 amino acids. The V end lost 5 bases, the J end lost 3 bases, and 15 bases lay between the germline ends. The germline CDR1 and CDR2 sequences are MDHEN and SYDVKM. This CDR3 reads CASSPPSGLTDTQYF. CDR3 DNA sequence: TGTGCCAGCAGTCCCCCCTCTGGGCTTACAGATACGCAGTATTTT.

The chain joins TRBV18 to TRBJ1-5; possibly TRBD1 for D (6 bases). Germline V gene lookup returns CDR1 KGHSH and CDR2 LQKENI. The V end lost 4 bases, the J end lost 7 bases, and 11 bases lay between the germline ends. This CDR3 has 13 amino acids. This CDR3 is CASSQQGQQPQHF. The CDR3 DNA reads as TGTGCCAGCTCACAACAGGGTCAACAGCCCCAGCATTTT.

The chain is built from TRBV13 and TRBJ2-3; no clear D gene. This CDR3 contains 14 residues. The V gene lost 3 bases and the J gene lost 1 base, with 8 bases spanning the gap. CDR1 PRHDT and CDR2 FYEKMQ come from the germline V gene (reference sequence). The CDR3 nucleotides read TGTGCCAGCAGCTTCTCCCCGGGCACAGATACGCAGTATTTT. Translation gives CASSFSPGTDTQYF. The entire variable domain, with the rest obtained from reference TRBV13 and TRBJ2-3, is as follows: AAGVIQSPRHLIKEKRETATLKCYPIPRHDTVYWYQQGPGQDPQFLISFYEKMQSDKGSIPDRFSAQQFSDYHSELNMSSLELGDSALYFCASSFSPGTDTQYFGPGTRLTVL.

The V and J genes are TRBV20-1 and TRBJ1-3, with unresolved D. This CDR3 is built from 15 residues. Germline values: CDR1 DFQATT, CDR2 SNEGSKA (reference sequence). V lost 3 bases and J 4 bases, leaving 16 bases between the germline ends. CDR3 in DNA: TGCAGTGCTAGTAATGCCCGGGGAGGAGGAAACACCATATATTTT. Translating gives CSASNARGGGNTIYF.

The rearrangement links TRBV6-5 to TRBJ1-1; TRBD1 agrees at 8 bases. CDR1 MNHEY and CDR2 SVGAGI come from the germline V gene. This CDR3 has 13 amino acids. The trim removed 7 bases at V and 7 bases at J, leaving 8 bases unmatched. DNA of the CDR3: TGTGCCAGCACCGGGACAGGACTTCTTGAAGCTTTCTTT. Amino acids: CASTGTGLLEAFF.

A remark on this clone: The sample carries other DNA sequences with the same CDR3. This chain links TRBV24-1 with TRBJ1-2, with 9 bases fitting TRBD1. The CDR3 has 15 amino acids. The germline V gene has CDR1 KGHDR and CDR2 SFDVKD. V shed 3 bases, J shed 2 bases, and the junction held 3 bases outside the gene matches. The CDR3 loop reads CATSDPGQGNYGYTF. The DNA for the CDR3 is TGTGCCACCAGTGATCCGGGACAGGGAAACTATGGCTACACCTTC.

The rearrangement links TRBV7-9 to TRBJ1-1, with TRBD1 as a possible D gene (6 bases). The CDR3 consists of 14 residues. From germline, CDR1 is SEHNR and CDR2 FQNEAQ (reference sequence). Between the trimmed V and J ends, which lost 6 bases and 0 bases, there was a span of 11 bases. The CDR3 is CASRAGTLNTEAFF. CDR3 DNA: TGTGCCAGCAGGGCCGGGACACTGAACACTGAAGCTTTCTTT.

The genes are TRBV15 and TRBJ1-2; D unresolved. This CDR3 comprises 14 residues. The V end lost 3 bases, the J end lost 4 bases, and 12 bases lay between the germline ends. Germline-derived CDR1 and CDR2 are LNHNV and YYDKDF (reference sequence). This chain's CDR3 is CATSRTASSYGYTF. The CDR3 DNA reads as TGTGCCACCAGCAGGACTGCTTCCTCCTATGGCTACACCTTC.